These 21 T cell receptor beta chains originate from one sample sequenced in a study of blood T cell repertoires in COVID-19. The data were produced by immunoSEQ multiplex PCR, yet TCRdb's version contains in-frame clones alone and is incomplete. The sample has around 70,000 clones; more than 75% are singletons. Input material: peripheral blood. These receptors originate from a woman of 80 years or more with active or convalescent COVID-19.

V is TRBV29-1 and J is TRBJ2-5; D is unclear. This CDR3 is built from 10 residues. With 7 bases removed from V and 3 bases from J, the gap between germline ends came to 6 bases. Germline V gene data show CDR1 as SQVTM and CDR2 as ANQGSEA. The CDR3 DNA follows: TGCAGCGCACACGAAGAGACCCAGTACTTC. The encoded protein is CSAHEETQYF.

The chain employs TRBV3-1 (or the pseudogene TRBV3-2) and TRBJ2-5; the match to TRBD2 covers 10 bases. Losses at the gene ends were 4 bases for V and 2 bases for J; bases not matched to a gene: 7. Germline CDR1 reads LGHDT; CDR2 reads YNNKEL (reference sequence). This CDR3 has 16 residues. The CDR3 loop is CASSPFSGGTQETQYF. The DNA of the CDR3 is TGTGCCAGCAGCCCCTTTAGCGGGGGGACACAAGAGACCCAGTACTTC.

The CDR3 here is CASSSPPTGENYEQYF. In DNA form, the CDR3 reads TGCGCCAGCAGCTCGCCCCCGACAGGGGAAAACTACGAGCAGTACTTC. The chain employs TRBV5-1 and TRBJ2-7, with TRBD1 matching over 8 bases. The junction had 11 bases not matched to a gene; V was cut back by 3 bases and J by 3 bases. CDR1 is SGHRS and CDR2 is YFSETQ in the germline V gene. CDR3 size: 16 residues.

The chain uses TRBV5-1 and TRBJ2-3; TRBD2 matches at 7 bases. Germline CDR1 and CDR2: SGHRS and YFSETQ. The CDR3 length is 14 residues. Losses at the gene ends were 7 bases for V and 4 bases for J; bases not matched to a gene: 9. CDR3 protein: CASGSGGQPDTQYF. The DNA of the CDR3 is TGCGCCAGCGGCTCGGGGGGTCAACCAGATACGCAGTATTTT.

This clone has a single count. The V and J genes are TRBV30 and TRBJ1-2; weak D call: TRBD1 (6 bases). V was cut by 2 bases and J by 3 bases, with 10 bases left in between. Germline CDR1 reads GTSNPN; CDR2 reads SVGIG (reference sequence). The CDR3 sequence is 13 residues long. The DNA of the CDR3 is TGTGCCTGGAGTCCAGGGGCCGACTATGGCTACACCTTC. Amino acid sequence: CAWSPGADYGYTF.

The genes are TRBV9 and TRBJ2-1, with 11 bases fitting TRBD1. The trim removed 6 bases at V and 8 bases at J, leaving 4 bases unmatched. Germline V lookup: CDR1 SGDLS, CDR2 YYNGEE. The CDR3 is made up of 13 amino acids. CDR3 sequence reads: CASTRDRGDEQFF. The DNA for the CDR3 is TGTGCCAGCACCAGGGACAGGGGGGATGAGCAGTTCTTC.

The chain uses TRBV7-2 and TRBJ2-3; 12 nucleotides line up with TRBD2. V shed 4 bases and J 10 bases; nucleotides not matched to a gene: 6. Germline V gene data show CDR1 as SGHTA and CDR2 as FQGNSA. This CDR3 spans 14 amino acids. CDR3 region: CASSSRLAGVAQYF. CDR3 nucleotide sequence: TGTGCCAGCAGCTCCCGACTAGCGGGGGTGGCGCAGTATTTT.

This chain uses TRBV19 with TRBJ1-1; D gene uncertain. The V and J ends lost 5 bases and 0 bases respectively, with 7 bases between them. The CDR3 is made up of 13 amino acids. CDR1 LNHDA and CDR2 SQIVND come from the germline V gene (reference sequence). CDR3 nucleotide sequence: TGTGCCAGTAGTTCCTCGGTGAACACTGAAGCTTTCTTT. As protein: CASSSSVNTEAFF.

This chain uses TRBV29-1 with TRBJ1-2, with D possibly matching TRBD1 (5 bases). The ends were cut back, 4 bases at V and 2 bases at J, with 20 bases in the middle. Germline values: CDR1 SQVTM, CDR2 ANQGSEA. The CDR3 has 16 amino acids. The CDR3 region has the DNA TGCAGCGTTGGAGGGACGGCAGGGACTAACAACTATGGCTACACCTTC. This codes for CSVGGTAGTNNYGYTF.

V usage is TRBV18 and J usage is TRBJ1-6, with 9 bases identical to TRBD1. The J segment lost 11 bases and the V segment lost 3 bases, leaving 8 bases of the junction unmatched. Germline values: CDR1 KGHSH, CDR2 LQKENI. The CDR3 totals 15 residues. The CDR3 here is CASSPPGQGYAPLHF. In DNA, the CDR3 is TGTGCCAGCTCACCTCCGGGACAGGGTTACGCACCCCTCCACTTT.

V usage is TRBV6-1 and J usage is TRBJ1-3; a possible D gene is TRBD1 (5 bases). CDR1 is MNHNS, CDR2 SASEGT, per germline. The CDR3 runs to 14 residues. V shed 3 bases and J shed 9 bases, with 15 bases lying between them. The CDR3 sequence: CASSDGRASGTIYF. CDR3 sequence (DNA): TGTGCCAGCAGTGATGGCAGGGCGTCCGGCACCATATATTTT.

The V gene is TRBV28, the J gene TRBJ1-3; D possibly corresponds to TRBD1 (5 bases). V dropped 8 bases and J dropped 0 bases, with 23 bases sitting between them. The germline V gene has CDR1 MDHEN and CDR2 SYDVKM. The CDR3 is made up of 18 amino acids. The CDR3, as DNA: TGTGCCAGCTCCCTGGGGGGGACGAGTCTCCGCTCTGGAAACACCATATATTTT. Residues: CASSLGGTSLRSGNTIYF.

The V call is TRBV11-3, the J call TRBJ2-1, with 10 bases lining up with TRBD2. The germline V gene has CDR1 SGHNT and CDR2 YENEEA. This CDR3 is 15 amino acids long. J was trimmed by 5 bases and V by 3 bases; bases with no gene match: 4. CDR3 nucleotide sequence: TGTGCCAGCAGCTTGAGGACTAGCGGACACAATGAGCAGTTCTTC. Protein sequence: CASSLRTSGHNEQFF.

The genes are TRBV5-4 and TRBJ2-2; D is undetermined. Germline CDR1 is SGHNT and CDR2 is YYREEE (reference sequence). The V end lost 4 bases, the J end lost 4 bases, and 8 bases lay between the germline ends. This CDR3 region has 13 residues. The CDR3 DNA reads as TGTGCCAGCAGCCTTCGCGTCACCGGGGAGCTGTTTTTT. Translating gives CASSLRVTGELFF.

This clone has a single count. The chain employs TRBV5-1 and TRBJ2-3; possible D gene TRBD2, 6 bases. Germline values: CDR1 SGHRS, CDR2 YFSETQ. The CDR3 length is 13 residues. The V gene lost 4 bases and the J gene lost 4 bases, with 10 bases spanning the gap. CDR3 bases: TGCGCCAGCAGCCGGGGAGGTTCAGATACGCAGTATTTT. Its translation: CASSRGGSDTQYF.

This clone was recorded only once. The rearrangement joins TRBV12-3 or TRBV12-4 to TRBJ1-2; no clear D gene. The V end lost 5 bases, the J end lost 4 bases, and 11 bases lay between the germline ends. The CDR3 has 13 amino acids. The CDR3 nucleotides read TGTGCCAGCAGTGAATTCAACGGCTATGGCTACACCTTC. It yields the protein CASSEFNGYGYTF.

V and J are TRBV14 and TRBJ1-2; D gene ambiguous. The CDR3 length is 13 residues. V gave up 2 bases and J gave up 8 bases, with 12 bases separating them. Germline-derived CDR1 and CDR2 are SGHDN and FVKESK. CDR3 sequence reads: CASSQRTGSGYTF. The CDR3 DNA follows: TGTGCCAGCAGCCAAAGAACGGGGTCCGGCTACACCTTC.

The chain joins TRBV20-1 to TRBJ2-7; D possibly corresponds to TRBD2 (6 bases). V was cut by 3 bases and J by 6 bases, with 9 bases left in between. The length of the CDR3 is 11 residues. Germline CDR1 reads DFQATT; CDR2 reads SNEGSKA (reference sequence). The CDR3 DNA sequence: TGCAGTGCTAGGGGGGGTTTCGAGCAGTACTTC. Encoded protein: CSARGGFEQYF.

This rearrangement joins TRBV14 to TRBJ2-6; possible D gene TRBD1, 6 bases. Per germline, CDR1 SGHDN and CDR2 FVKESK. V was pared by 0 bases and J by 0 bases, with 12 bases between. CDR3 length: 18 amino acids. The CDR3 DNA is TGTGCCAGCAGCCAAGACAGGGGATGGGACTCTGGGGCCAACGTCCTGACTTTC. Translated, it gives CASSQDRGWDSGANVLTF.

The rearrangement links TRBV28 to TRBJ1-4; unclear D gene. Germline-derived CDR1 and CDR2 are MDHEN and SYDVKM. The CDR3 extends over 11 amino acids. With 8 bases removed from V and 7 bases from J, the gap between germline ends came to 8 bases. CDR3 sequence reads: CASWEGEKLFF. The DNA of the CDR3 is TGTGCCAGCTGGGAGGGTGAAAAACTGTTTTTT.

V is TRBV28 and J is TRBJ1-6; D is ambiguous. Germline V gene lookup returns CDR1 MDHEN and CDR2 SYDVKM. The CDR3 sequence is 13 residues long. V dropped 3 bases and J dropped 8 bases, with 8 bases sitting between them. CDR3 bases: TGTGCCAGCAGTTTTAACCGGTATTCACCCCTCCACTTT. As protein: CASSFNRYSPLHF.